Following are 9 T cell receptor beta chains from one sample sequenced in a study of blood T cell repertoires in COVID-19. This table comes from immunoSEQ multiplex PCR, and its TCRdb copy is limited to in-frame clones, with some not included. The sample has about 39,000 clones, about 89% seen once. The sequencing input was peripheral blood. The receptors stem from a man between 50 and 59 years old with active COVID-19.

This rearrangement joins TRBV5-4 to TRBJ1-4; D is uncertain. Germline V gives CDR1 SGHNT, CDR2 YYREEE (reference sequence). V was trimmed by 2 bases and J by 5 bases, leaving 10 bases between them. The CDR3 contains 14 residues. CDR3 in DNA: TGTGCCAGCAGCTTCCGCGCATCGAATGAAAAACTGTTTTTT. Protein sequence: CASSFRASNEKLFF.

This sequence joins TRBV7-3 and TRBJ2-1, with D perhaps matching TRBD1 (6 bases). V was shortened by 5 bases and J by 5 bases, with 10 bases between the two germline ends. The CDR3 runs 13 residues. From germline, CDR1 is SGHTA and CDR2 FQGTGA. The CDR3 sequence is CASSTRQDNEQFF. In DNA, the CDR3 is TGTGCCAGCAGCACCCGACAGGACAATGAGCAGTTCTTC.

The rearrangement joins TRBV4-3 to TRBJ2-7; 8 nucleotides align to TRBD2. V dropped 3 bases and J dropped 2; count of bases not matched to a gene: 3. This CDR3 region has 14 residues. CDR1 is LGHNA, CDR2 YSLEER, per germline. The DNA of the CDR3 is TGCGCCAGCAGCCATGATAGCGGGGCCTACGAGCAGTACTTC. This encodes CASSHDSGAYEQYF.

The chain employs TRBV5-6 and TRBJ2-1, with TRBD2 identical over 16 bases. The germline V gene encodes CDR1 SGHDT and CDR2 YYEEEE. The V gene end was trimmed by 3 bases and the J gene end by 5 bases; junction bases not matched to a gene: 8. This CDR3 is built from 18 residues. The CDR3 sequence: CASSSGLAGGPGDNEQFF. CDR3 bases: TGTGCCAGCAGCTCGGGACTAGCGGGAGGGCCGGGGGACAATGAGCAGTTCTTC.

This chain connects TRBV3-1 (or the pseudogene TRBV3-2) to TRBJ1-2; the D is unclear. The ends were cut back, 3 bases at V and 0 bases at J, with 14 bases in the middle. The CDR3 is made up of 16 amino acids. The germline V gene encodes CDR1 LGHDT and CDR2 YNNKEL (reference sequence). The CDR3 region is CASSHGPLATNYGYTF. CDR3 sequence (DNA): TGTGCCAGCAGCCATGGGCCGCTCGCAACTAACTATGGCTACACCTTC.

The chain joins TRBV6-5 to TRBJ1-1, with 7 nucleotides matching TRBD1. Per the germline V gene, CDR1 is MNHEY and CDR2 is SVGAGI. V lost 5 bases and J lost 4; bases outside the gene matches: 7. CDR3 length: 14 residues. This CDR3 reads CASSQQGRATEAFF. CDR3 nucleotides: TGTGCCAGCAGTCAACAGGGGAGAGCCACTGAAGCTTTCTTT.

The V call is TRBV30, the J call TRBJ1-6; a possible D gene is TRBD1 (5 bases). The germline V gene encodes CDR1 GTSNPN and CDR2 SVGIG (reference sequence). The CDR3 contains 13 residues. Between the trimmed V and J ends, which lost 3 bases and 9 bases, there was a span of 12 bases. The CDR3 here is CAWRTQGSSPLHF. The CDR3 nucleotides read TGTGCCTGGAGGACTCAGGGCTCTTCACCCCTCCACTTT.

This chain uses TRBV9 with TRBJ2-1, with D maybe TRBD2 (5 bases). V lost 0 bases and J 5 bases, leaving 12 bases between the germline ends. This CDR3 comprises 15 residues. CDR1 is SGDLS and CDR2 is YYNGEE in the germline V gene. The CDR3 loop is CASSVGGNENNEQFF. Here the CDR3 DNA reads TGTGCCAGCAGCGTAGGAGGGAACGAGAACAATGAGCAGTTCTTC.

The chain couples TRBV9 to TRBJ2-5; possibly TRBD1 for D (6 bases). CDR3 length equals 16 residues. V shed 0 bases and J shed 2 bases, with 14 bases lying between them. In germline, CDR1 is SGDLS, CDR2 YYNGEE. CDR3 sequence: CASSVVADQGQETQYF. As DNA, the CDR3 is TGTGCCAGCAGCGTAGTGGCAGACCAGGGGCAAGAGACCCAGTACTTC.